Reported below is one T cell receptor (beta chain). This clone occurred once. Its antigen is currently not known. Base quality data are lacking; no much larger clone is found one base away. The data belong to a study of blood T cell repertoires in COVID-19 (dated by TCRdb to the early 2020s). Context from the whole study: Samples covering the acute and convalescent phases of COVID-19 were provided by collaborators in the United States, Italy and Spain. The material from the prospective study consisted of cDNA or gDNA derived from T cells, B-cell-depleted T cells, or PBMCs. Subjects who had been exposed to COVID-19, were actively infected with it, or had recovered from it provided the deeply sampled blood TCRbeta repertoires that made up the dataset. The repertoires were released in a freely available public database intended as a resource for research on the immune response to SARS-CoV-2. The samples were drawn from the first 160 participants of the ongoing ImmuneRACE study and from roughly 1,300 subjects provided by 6 global collaborators. The sample metadata nearly always contained a de-identified subject ID, COVID-19 status, age in years and sex. HLA class I and class II types, where available, came from metadata supplied by the sample provider rather than from assay-based typing.

Collaborating institutions collected whole blood in K2EDTA tubes following their own protocols. Collaborator samples were shipped for TCRbeta analysis as frozen whole blood, isolated PBMCs, or DNA extracted from either sample type. Paper-wide results and their limitations: The quantity of clinical and demographic metadata differed by source and by participant and was supplied without curation.

TCRbeta CDR3 regions were amplified from genomic DNA by means of the immunoSEQ Assay, a bias-controlled multiplex PCR. The authors processed their data as follows. The number of nucleated cells in each sample was estimated by amplification of reference gene primers within the assay. To quantify the absolute abundance of each unique TCRbeta CDR3 rearrangement, sequence reads were collapsed and filtered. For each sample, productive Simpson clonality was calculated as the square root of Simpson's diversity index over productive rearrangements. Imported from immuneACCESS, the table was reduced by TCRdb to in-frame sequences with V and J called. These copies leave out some clones; in studies compared against another copy, an unresolved V gene accounts for under half, and the cause of the remainder is not known. The D gene and trimming were derived from the DNA, and the V and J assignments and clone size from that table. Here the sample has about 140,000 clones; 81% occur a single time. Over 8% of the sample is taken by the ten largest.

CDR1 and CDR2 were assigned from the germline V gene as SGHTA and FQGNSA. The CDR3 goes from the cysteine to the phenylalanine over 13 residues. This entry keeps only the CDR3 DNA: 39 bases, framed from base 1. Trimming costs V 1 base and J 7 bases, and their ends lie 10 bases apart. The clonotype originates from a human donor in a cohort sampled during active COVID-19. The sequence is built from TRBV7-2 and TRBJ1-2, with TRBD1 perhaps the D gene, on 6 matching bases. The sample comprised peripheral blood. Here the CDR3 is given as CASSLGTVVGYTF. The DNA is as follows: TGTGCCAGCAGCTTAGGGACAGTTGTTGGCTACACCTTC. Reference TRBV7-2 and TRBJ1-2 proteins supply the regions before and after the CDR3; the full variable domain is: GAGVSQSPSNKVTEKGKDVELRCDPISGHTALYWYRQSLGQGLEFLIYFQGNSAPDKSGLPSDRFSAERTGGSVSTLTIQRTQQEDSAVYLCASSLGTVVGYTFGSGTRLTVV.